This passage covers 15 T cell receptor beta chains from one sample sequenced in a study of blood T cell repertoires in COVID-19. Profiling relied on immunoSEQ multiplex PCR, and the TCRdb table lists in-frame clones only, not all of them. The table records roughly 250,000 clones, roughly 80% of them present only once. Source material: peripheral blood. These receptors all stem from a woman aged 80 or over with active or convalescent COVID-19.

This clone has only one observation. J is TRBJ1-1 and V is TRBV15; D might be TRBD1 (5 bases). The germline CDR1 and CDR2 sequences are LNHNV and YYDKDF (reference sequence). The germline V and J ends were trimmed by 1 base and 6 bases, with 12 bases remaining between them. The CDR3 loop spans 14 amino acids. The CDR3 DNA follows: TGTGCCACCAGCAGAGCCAGGGCAGGTCCTGAAGCTTTCTTT. Translating gives CATSRARAGPEAFF.

The J gene is TRBJ1-2, the V gene TRBV28, with 7 nucleotides matching TRBD1. Germline-derived CDR1 and CDR2 are MDHEN and SYDVKM. V gave up 6 bases and J gave up 4 bases; unmatched junction bases: 11. This CDR3 spans 15 amino acids. The CDR3 bases are TGTGCCAGCAGCTACCCGACAGGGTCAGGCTATGGCTACACCTTC. It yields the protein CASSYPTGSGYGYTF.

This clone has just one count. The chain joins TRBV5-1 to TRBJ2-7, with 13 bases that match TRBD2. CDR3 size: 14 residues. Per germline, CDR1 SGHRS and CDR2 YFSETQ. Trimming at V came to 4 bases and at J to 7 bases, leaving 5 bases not matched to a gene. CDR3 in DNA: TGCGCCAGCAGCCGGACTAGCGGGAGCGAAGAGCAGTACTTC. This translates into CASSRTSGSEEQYF.

V is TRBV11-2 and J is TRBJ1-2, with D maybe TRBD1 (6 bases). Trimming shortened V by 3 bases and J by 4 bases, and 12 bases separated the two germline ends. This CDR3 has 14 amino acids. Germline V gene data show CDR1 as SGHAT and CDR2 as FQNNGV. The CDR3 reads CASSFPGGGYGYTF. CDR3 coding DNA: TGTGCCAGCAGCTTTCCGGGGGGCGGCTATGGCTACACCTTC.

The chain links TRBV5-1 to TRBJ1-5; 11 bases fit TRBD1. Losses at the gene ends were 4 bases for V and 6 bases for J; bases not matched to a gene: 9. Germline values: CDR1 SGHRS, CDR2 YFSETQ. The CDR3 has 16 residues. The CDR3 reads CASSTGTGGQGQPQHF. The CDR3, as DNA: TGCGCCAGCAGCACGGGGACAGGGGGGCAAGGTCAGCCCCAGCATTTT.

Turning to this clone: In the same sample, other DNA sequences code for this CDR3. The rearrangement joins TRBV18 to TRBJ1-5; 7 nucleotides align to TRBD1. CDR1 KGHSH and CDR2 LQKENI come from the germline V gene. The trim removed 2 bases at V and 7 bases at J, leaving 5 bases unmatched. The CDR3 contains 14 residues. The CDR3 DNA follows: TGTGCCAGCTCACCAGGACAGGTGGGGCAGCCCCAGCATTTT. Protein sequence: CASSPGQVGQPQHF.

The chain carries TRBV6-5 and TRBJ2-7, with a weak D call TRBD1 (6 bases). The V end lost 10 bases, the J end lost 5 bases, and 18 bases lay between the germline ends. The CDR3 is made up of 13 amino acids. The germline CDR1 and CDR2 sequences are MNHEY and SVGAGI. The CDR3 sequence is CATRGNRAHEQYF. The CDR3, as DNA: TGTGCCACCAGAGGTAACAGGGCCCACGAGCAGTACTTC.

This clone was recorded only once. The V call is TRBV6-5, the J call TRBJ1-3; D unresolved. CDR3 length: 14 amino acids. V gave up 0 bases and J gave up 6 bases, with 9 bases separating them. CDR1 is MNHEY and CDR2 is SVGAGI in the germline V gene. This chain's CDR3 is CASSYSFQENTIYF. CDR3 coding DNA: TGTGCCAGCAGTTACTCGTTCCAGGAAAACACCATATATTTT.

This clone showed up just a few times. CDR3 DNA sequence: TGTGCCAGCAGTTACTCGACGGGCGCGGGGGGCTACACCTTC. It codes for CASSYSTGAGGYTF. V and J are TRBV6-5 and TRBJ1-2; no clear D gene. V lost 0 bases and J lost 8, with 13 bases in between. This CDR3 region has 14 residues. Germline V gene data show CDR1 as MNHEY and CDR2 as SVGAGI.

The rearrangement links TRBV7-2 to TRBJ2-4, with 9 bases fitting TRBD2. Germline CDR1 and CDR2: SGHTA and FQGNSA. This CDR3 is built from 16 residues. The ends lost 4 bases at V and 14 bases at J; junction bases unmatched: 18. Written as DNA, the CDR3 is TGTGCCAGCAGCTCCAAGACCGAGGGACTAGCCAATTCCGAGTACTTC. Translating it yields CASSSKTEGLANSEYF.

The table lists this clone with a count of one. The rearrangement uses TRBV19 and TRBJ1-5, with D unresolved. Germline V CDR1 and CDR2: LNHDA, SQIVND (reference sequence). Trimming cost V 7 bases and J 6 bases, with 10 bases left between them. The CDR3 contains 12 residues. The CDR3 DNA reads as TGTGCCAGTAATAAGCTCGGTCAGCCCCAGCATTTT. Translating it yields CASNKLGQPQHF.

This sequence joins TRBV2 and TRBJ2-7; perhaps TRBD1 as D (6 bases). The CDR3 spans 13 residues. Germline V lookup: CDR1 SNHLY, CDR2 FYNNEI. V was cut by 7 bases and J by 6 bases, with 16 bases left in between. The DNA of the CDR3 is TGTGCCAGCACCAAATTACAGGGTTTCGAGCAGTACTTC. It translates to CASTKLQGFEQYF.

The chain uses TRBV7-2 and TRBJ2-7; tentatively, D is TRBD2 (5 bases). Deletions cut 5 bases from V and 4 bases from J, with 9 bases between. The germline V gene encodes CDR1 SGHTA and CDR2 FQGNSA. The CDR3 covers 12 residues. For the CDR3, the DNA is TGTGCCAGCAGCCCTGCGGGTTACGAGCAGTACTTC. Its translation is CASSPAGYEQYF. The full variable domain, its missing parts supplied by reference TRBV7-2 and TRBJ2-7, is GAGVSQSPSNKVTEKGKDVELRCDPISGHTALYWYRQSLGQGLEFLIYFQGNSAPDKSGLPSDRFSAERTGGSVSTLTIQRTQQEDSAVYLCASSPAGYEQYFGPGTRLTVT.

In this sample, this clone turned up once. The rearrangement uses TRBV30 and TRBJ1-5, with D maybe TRBD1 (6 bases). V lost 0 bases, J lost 6 bases, and 15 bases lay in between. The CDR3 has 15 amino acids. The V gene's germline CDR1 is GTSNPN and CDR2 SVGIG (reference sequence). CDR3 protein: CAWSVGGGSGQPQHF. The CDR3 nucleotides are TGTGCCTGGAGTGTAGGCGGGGGCAGCGGTCAGCCCCAGCATTTT.

The chain joins TRBV5-1 to TRBJ1-2, with 10 bases aligning to TRBD1. V shed 4 bases, J shed 7 bases, and the junction held 7 bases outside the gene matches. The V gene's germline CDR1 is SGHRS and CDR2 YFSETQ. The CDR3 spans 14 residues. DNA for the CDR3: TGCGCCAGCAGCCCCGAAGGGACAGGGGTTGGCTACACCTTC. This codes for CASSPEGTGVGYTF.